Below are 12 T cell receptor beta chains sequenced from a single sample in a study of blood T cell repertoires in COVID-19. Produced via immunoSEQ multiplex PCR; TCRdb's table is partial and in-frame only. The sample carries 60,000 to 70,000 clones, about 80% recorded once. The source material was peripheral blood. The receptors come from a woman aged 55-70 years with acute or convalescent COVID-19.

This clone has a handful of counts. The V and J genes are TRBV21-1 and TRBJ2-7; the table gives TRBD1 as D, unverified against the DNA. TRBV21-1 is termed a pseudogene. The CDR3 loop spans 15 amino acids. The CDR3 loop reads CASSKAGQGNYEQYF. CDR3 nucleotides: TGTGCCAGCAGCAAAGCGGGCCAGGGTAACTACGAGCAGTACTTC.

The rearrangement uses TRBV11-3 and TRBJ1-1; 7 nucleotides align to TRBD1. Germline V CDR1 and CDR2: SGHNT, YENEEA. The CDR3 totals 13 residues. V trimming: 5 bases; J trimming: 4 bases; junction bases outside the gene matches: 4. The CDR3 reads CASSRTGATEAFF. CDR3 coding DNA: TGTGCCAGCAGCCGGACAGGAGCCACTGAAGCTTTCTTT.

The chain links TRBV27 to TRBJ2-7; D unresolved. This CDR3 contains 14 residues. Trimming left V 3 bases short and J 3 bases short, with 12 bases between. The germline V gene has CDR1 MNHEY and CDR2 SMNVEV (reference sequence). In DNA form, the CDR3 reads TGTGCCAGCAGTTTTAACGCCAACTACTACGAGCAGTACTTC. Its translation is CASSFNANYYEQYF.

This chain joins TRBV9 and TRBJ1-1, with 11 bases aligning to TRBD1. The CDR3 is 15 residues long. V lost 6 bases and J lost 4; bases outside the gene matches: 8. Germline loops: CDR1 SGDLS, CDR2 YYNGEE. In DNA, the CDR3 is TGTGCCAGCACCTCTGGGGGGACAGGGGGCACTGAAGCTTTCTTT. It codes for CASTSGGTGGTEAFF.

This chain uses TRBV9 with TRBJ1-4; 8 nucleotides agree with TRBD1. The J segment lost 8 bases and the V segment lost 4 bases, leaving 10 bases of the junction unmatched. Germline V gene sequence: CDR1 SGDLS, CDR2 YYNGEE. This CDR3 spans 15 amino acids. The CDR3 sequence is CASSPRQGSQEKLFF. The CDR3 nucleotides are TGTGCCAGCAGCCCCCGACAGGGGTCACAGGAAAAACTGTTTTTT.

The chain couples TRBV5-1 to TRBJ1-3; no definite D call. With 5 bases removed from V and 0 bases from J, the gap between germline ends came to 9 bases. The CDR3 spans 14 residues. In germline, CDR1 is SGHRS, CDR2 YFSETQ. The CDR3, as DNA: TGCGCCAGCAGGGTACAGAACTCTGGAAACACCATATATTTT. Translation: CASRVQNSGNTIYF.

The chain recombines TRBV2 with TRBJ1-5; TRBD1 agrees at 9 bases. The CDR3 covers 15 residues. V trimming: 5 bases; J trimming: 6 bases; junction bases outside the gene matches: 8. Looked up from germline, CDR1 is SNHLY and CDR2 is FYNNEI. This CDR3 is CASSPGTGPGQPQHF. The DNA for the CDR3 is TGTGCCAGCAGTCCCGGGACAGGGCCGGGTCAGCCCCAGCATTTT.

V usage is TRBV9 and J usage is TRBJ1-2, with 8 bases matching TRBD1. The ends lost 0 bases at V and 4 bases at J; junction bases unmatched: 5. This CDR3 contains 15 residues. CDR1 is SGDLS, CDR2 YYNGEE, per germline. CDR3 residues: CASSVAGQETYGYTF. In DNA form, the CDR3 reads TGTGCCAGCAGCGTAGCGGGACAGGAGACCTATGGCTACACCTTC.

This clone was seen more than once but under ten times. The chain joins TRBV7-9 to TRBJ2-5; weak D call: TRBD1 (6 bases). V lost 5 bases to trimming and J lost 5 bases, with 15 bases between them. Germline V lookup: CDR1 SEHNR, CDR2 FQNEAQ (reference sequence). The CDR3 runs to 14 residues. CDR3 residues: CASSPVGGAETQYF. CDR3 DNA sequence: TGTGCCAGCAGCCCGGTTGGGGGCGCGGAGACCCAGTACTTC.

The chain joins TRBV19 to TRBJ2-1; 8 nucleotides agree with TRBD2. After removal of 6 bases from V and 9 bases from J, the junction contained 4 bases not matched to a gene. Germline V gives CDR1 LNHDA, CDR2 SQIVND (reference sequence). The CDR3 contains 12 residues. The CDR3 nucleotides are TGTGCCAGTAGCACTAGCGGTAGTGAGCAGTTCTTC. Protein product: CASSTSGSEQFF.

This chain joins TRBV9 and TRBJ1-2, with D tentatively TRBD1 (6 bases). The CDR3 length is 14 residues. Per the germline V gene, CDR1 is SGDLS and CDR2 is YYNGEE. Trimming removed 4 bases at V and 4 bases at J, with 14 bases between. The DNA for the CDR3 is TGTGCCAGCAGCATCAGACAGGACCTCTATGGCTACACCTTC. The encoded protein is CASSIRQDLYGYTF. Drawing the rest from reference TRBV9 and TRBJ1-2, the complete variable domain is DSGVTQTPKHLITATGQRVTLRCSPRSGDLSVYWYQQSLDQGLQFLIQYYNGEERAKGNILERFSAQQFPDLHSELNLSSLELGDSALYFCASSIRQDLYGYTFGSGTRLTVV.

In this sample, this clone turned up a few times. The rearrangement joins TRBV19 to TRBJ1-2; tentative D call: TRBD1 (5 bases). CDR3 length: 17 amino acids. The germline V gene has CDR1 LNHDA and CDR2 SQIVND (reference sequence). With 3 bases removed from V and 5 bases from J, the gap between germline ends came to 22 bases. In nucleotides, the CDR3 is TGTGCCAGTAGTATTTCGCACCTCAGGGCGCCATCTTATGGCTACACCTTC. Amino acids: CASSISHLRAPSYGYTF.